This T cell receptor beta chain was sequenced in a study of neurological immune-mediated disorders. In its sample, this clonotype was seen many times. TCRdb processed the 5' RACE reads anew with MiXCR; each CDR3 protein has one entry. There are 15,000 to 20,000 distinct CDR3 sequences in the sample; about 10% occur only once, and approximately 29% lies in the top ten. Between the trimmed V and J ends, which lost 4 bases and 5 bases, there was a span of 15 bases. This CDR3 has 14 residues. CDR1 and CDR2 from the germline V gene are LGHDT and YNNKEL (reference sequence). The chain uses TRBV3-1 and TRBJ2-7; a weak D match, TRBD1 (7 bases). The clonotype comes from a woman aged 50 to 65 in good health. The sample taken for sequencing was CD8+ T cells from blood. The CDR3 sequence is CASSPGDSLDEQYF. CDR3 DNA: TGTGCCAGCAGCCCGGGGGACAGCCTGGACGAGCAGTACTTC.